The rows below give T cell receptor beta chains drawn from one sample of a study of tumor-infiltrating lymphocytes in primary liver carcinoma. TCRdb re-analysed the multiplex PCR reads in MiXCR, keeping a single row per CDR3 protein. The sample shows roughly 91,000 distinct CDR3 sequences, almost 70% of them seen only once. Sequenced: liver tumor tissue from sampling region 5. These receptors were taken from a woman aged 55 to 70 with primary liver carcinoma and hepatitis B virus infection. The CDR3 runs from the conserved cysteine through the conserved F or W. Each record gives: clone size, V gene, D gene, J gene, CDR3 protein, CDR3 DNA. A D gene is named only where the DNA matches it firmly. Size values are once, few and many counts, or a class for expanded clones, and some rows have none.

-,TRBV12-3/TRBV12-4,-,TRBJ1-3,CASSLEGSGNTMYF,TGTGCCAGCAGTCTGGAGGGTTCAGGAAACACCATGTATTTT
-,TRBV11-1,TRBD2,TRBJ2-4,CASSSRRTSGIKNTQYF,TGTGCCAGCAGCTCGAGAAGGACTAGCGGTATCAAAAACACTCAGTACTTC
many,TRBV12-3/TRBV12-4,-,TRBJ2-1,CASSRVRGDYNEQFF,TGTGCCAGCAGTAGGGTTAGGGGGGATTACAATGAGCAGTTCTTC
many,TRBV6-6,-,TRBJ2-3,CASSEQSTDTQYF,TGTGCCAGCTCGGAGCAGAGCACAGATACGCAGTATTTT
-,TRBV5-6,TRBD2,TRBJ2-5,CARSSGGGNQETQYF,TGTGCCAGAAGCAGCGGGGGCGGGAACCAGGAGACCCAGTACTTC
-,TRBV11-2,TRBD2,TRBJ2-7,CASNYGGGTSGSDQYF,TGTGCCAGCAACTACGGCGGGGGGACCTCGGGAAGCGATCAGTACTTC
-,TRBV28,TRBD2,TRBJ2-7,CASSGTSRRAGYEQYF,TGTGCCAGCAGTGGGACTAGCAGGAGGGCCGGGTACGAGCAGTACTTC
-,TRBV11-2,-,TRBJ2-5,CASGLRGAPQETQYF,TGTGCCAGCGGCTTACGAGGGGCCCCCCAAGAGACCCAGTACTTC
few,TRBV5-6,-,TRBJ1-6,CASTSGRGGRYNSPFHF,TGTGCCAGCACGTCGGGCCGAGGTGGCAGGTATAATTCACCCTTCCACTTT
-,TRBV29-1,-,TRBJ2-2,CSVWDAGGLFF,TGCAGCGTTTGGGACGCCGGGGGGCTGTTTTTT
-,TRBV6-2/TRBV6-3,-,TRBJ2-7,CAGSDPLSRSYEQYF,TGTGCCGGCAGTGACCCTCTATCGCGATCGTACGAGCAGTACTTC
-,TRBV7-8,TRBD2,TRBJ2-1,CASSLELAGSWDERFF,TGTGCCAGCAGTTTAGAACTAGCGGGATCCTGGGATGAGCGGTTCTTC
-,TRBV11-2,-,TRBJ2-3,CASCLVARSTDMQYF,TGTGCCAGTTGCTTAGTTGCTAGGTCCACAGATATGCAGTATTTT
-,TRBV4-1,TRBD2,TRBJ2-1,CASSQDSTSGLLAEQFF,TGCGCCAGCAGCCAAGATAGTACTAGCGGCCTCCTCGCTGAGCAGTTCTTC